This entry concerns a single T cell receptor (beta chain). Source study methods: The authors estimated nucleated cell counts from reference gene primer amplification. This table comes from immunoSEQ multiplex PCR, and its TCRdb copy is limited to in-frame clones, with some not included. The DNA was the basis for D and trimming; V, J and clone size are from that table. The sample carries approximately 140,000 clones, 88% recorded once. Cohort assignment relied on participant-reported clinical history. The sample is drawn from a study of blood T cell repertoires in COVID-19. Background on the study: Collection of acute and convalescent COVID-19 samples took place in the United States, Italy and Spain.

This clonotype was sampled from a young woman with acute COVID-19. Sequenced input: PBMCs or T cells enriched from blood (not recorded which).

CDR3 coding DNA: TGTGCCTGGAGTGCCGCAGGTGGGACTGAAGCTTTCTTT. This sequence encodes CAWSAAGGTEAFF. J is TRBJ1-1 and V is TRBV30; D not certain. This CDR3 is built from 13 residues. Germline V gene sequence: CDR1 GTSNPN, CDR2 SVGIG (reference sequence). Trimming pared 1 base from V and 5 bases from J, leaving 11 bases between.